A selection of T cell receptor beta chains follows, all from one sample in a study of tumor and adjacent non-tumor tissue in lung cancer. One entry per CDR3 protein, called by TCRdb with MiXCR from the multiplex PCR reads. The repertoire has about 93,000 distinct CDR3 sequences, about 72% of them found once; the top ten carry 15% to 20%. Sample: lung tumor tissue. The receptors come from a man aged 60 to 69 with non-small cell lung cancer. CDR3s include the opening cysteine and the closing phenylalanine or tryptophan. D genes are given only for firm matches. Clone size is not always given. Where it is, it says once, few, many or a class for expanded clones.

J gene,V gene,clone size,D gene,CDR3 protein,CDR3 DNA
TRBJ1-5,TRBV5-5,.,.,CVGSTDPYQPQHF,TGTGTCGGCAGCACTGACCCTTACCAGCCCCAGCATTTT
TRBJ1-1,TRBV11-2,many,TRBD1,CASMTLGQGGEAFF,TGTGCCAGCATGACCCTAGGACAGGGCGGTGAAGCTTTCTTT
TRBJ2-1,TRBV11-3,.,TRBD2,CASSHGTSGNHDQLF,TGTGCCAGTAGCCACGGGACTAGCGGGAACCATGATCAGTTATTC
TRBJ2-1,TRBV9,.,TRBD1,CASSVEPGTGGNEQFF,TGTGCCAGCAGCGTCGAACCCGGGACAGGAGGCAATGAGCAGTTCTTC
TRBJ1-2,TRBV6-5,.,.,CASNPDGPGGYTF,TGTGCCAGCAATCCCGACGGGCCTGGTGGCTACACCTTC
TRBJ1-2,TRBV12-3/TRBV12-4,.,TRBD1,CASNWDSYGYTF,TGTGCCAGCAACTGGGACAGCTATGGCTACACCTTC
TRBJ2-7,TRBV6-2/TRBV6-3,many,.,CASSNAGTPSSYEQYF,TGTGCCAGTTCGAATGCCGGGACTCCGAGCTCCTACGAGCAGTACTTC
TRBJ2-7,TRBV29-1,few,.,CGVGYNYEQHF,TGCGGCGTTGGGTACAACTACGAGCAGCACTTC
TRBJ2-1,TRBV11-1,.,.,CASGFIGRQYKQFF,TGTGCCAGCGGCTTCATCGGGAGACAGTATAAGCAGTTCTTC
TRBJ2-1,TRBV11-1,.,.,CTRSFRQASYNEQFF,TGTACCAGAAGCTTTAGGCAGGCCTCCTACAACGAGCAGTTCTTC
TRBJ2-4,TRBV2,.,.,CASSEALVISGKNIQYF,TGTGCCAGCAGTGAAGCGCTGGTGATTAGCGGAAAAAACATTCAGTACTTC
TRBJ2-1,TRBV6-2/TRBV6-3,.,TRBD2,CASSSHSGGSYNEQFF,TGTGCCAGCAGTTCACATTCGGGAGGCTCCTACAATGAGCAGTTCTTC
TRBJ2-2,TRBV28,.,.,CASSRPVGGPGELFF,TGTGCCAGCAGCCGCCCCGTAGGGGGTCCCGGGGAGCTGTTTTTT
TRBJ2-3,TRBV11-2,few,TRBD1,CASSHPGQGTDTQYF,TGTGCCAGCAGCCATCCGGGACAGGGGACAGATACGCAGTATTTT
TRBJ2-7,TRBV11-2,.,TRBD2,CASSLTSGSSYEQCF,TGTGCCAGCAGCCTGACTAGCGGGAGCTCCTACGAGCAGTGCTTC
TRBJ2-1,TRBV11-3,.,TRBD2,CASSRGLAGGHGQFF,TGTGCCAGCAGCCGGGGACTGGCGGGAGGGCACGGGCAGTTCTTC
TRBJ1-2,TRBV6-5,.,TRBD1,CASRGQINYDYTF,TGTGCCAGCAGGGGACAGATCAATTATGACTACACCTTC
TRBJ2-2,TRBV29-1,once,TRBD2,CSVKGTSGSDTGEMFF,TGCAGCGTCAAAGGGACTAGCGGGAGTGACACCGGGGAGATGTTTTTT
TRBJ1-1,TRBV28,few,.,CASSRGNGDEAFF,TGTGCCAGCAGTCGGGGGAATGGTGATGAAGCTTTCTTT
TRBJ2-3,TRBV20-1,many,TRBD1,CSGLQGATDTQYF,TGCAGCGGGTTACAGGGGGCTACAGATACGCAGTATTTT
TRBJ1-6,TRBV20-1,many,.,CSARARGSNSPLHF,TGCAGTGCTAGAGCCCGGGGGTCAAATTCACCCCTCCACTTT
TRBJ1-1,TRBV6-6,.,TRBD1,CASRHGQASEAFF,TGTGCCAGCAGGCATGGACAGGCTTCTGAAGCTTTCTTT
TRBJ2-7,TRBV4-1,.,TRBD1,CASCTGQGGMEQYF,TGCGCCAGCTGCACTGGACAGGGGGGAATGGAGCAGTACTTC
TRBJ2-1,TRBV11-2,.,TRBD2,CSSSRIAGVDNSYNEQFF,TGTTCCAGCAGCCGTATAGCGGGAGTGGATAACTCCTACAATGAGCAGTTCTTC
TRBJ1-1,TRBV11-1,.,TRBD1,CASSGRTGRTEALF,TGTGCCAGTAGCGGGCGGACAGGACGGACTGAAGCTTTATTT
TRBJ2-7,TRBV7-2,.,.,CASSSAYEQYF,TGTGCCAGCAGCTCCGCCTACGAGCAGTACTTC
TRBJ2-3,TRBV4-1,.,TRBD2,CASSQDNRMAGGMQYF,TGCGCCAGCAGCCAAGATAATAGGATGGCGGGGGGTATGCAGTATTTT
TRBJ2-1,TRBV5-6,.,TRBD2,CASSLDGRTSGGGRFF,TGTGCCAGCAGCTTGGACGGACGGACTAGCGGGGGCGGACGGTTCTTC
TRBJ2-5,TRBV15,.,.,CATAQGQETQYF,TGTGCCACCGCTCAGGGCCAAGAAACCCAGTACTTC
TRBJ1-6,TRBV4-3,.,.,CAISQATATYNSPFHF,TGCGCCATCAGCCAAGCGACAGCTACCTATAATTCACCCTTCCACTTT
TRBJ1-6,TRBV4-3,.,.,CASSESGSPPLHF,TGCGCCAGCAGTGAATCTGGCAGCCCACCCCTCCACTTT
TRBJ1-5,TRBV7-9,few,.,CASSSRENQPQHF,TGTGCCAGCAGCTCCAGAGAAAATCAGCCCCAGCATTTT
TRBJ2-1,TRBV6-6,.,.,CASSYPWGETNNEQFF,TGTGCCAGTAGTTACCCTTGGGGGGAGACTAACAATGAGCAGTTCTTC
TRBJ2-7,TRBV28,.,.,CASSLLQGRSKQYF,TGCGCCAGCAGTTTGCTCCAGGGGCGGTCCAAGCAGTACTTC
TRBJ1-1,TRBV14,.,.,CADEPTADGGNTEAFF,TGTGCCGACGAACCAACAGCCGACGGGGGGAACACTGAAGCTTTCTTT
TRBJ2-3,TRBV5-1,few,TRBD2,CASSPGLAGGTDTQYF,TGCGCCAGCAGCCCGGGACTAGCGGGAGGGACAGATACGCAGTATTTT
TRBJ1-6,TRBV12-3/TRBV12-4,.,.,CASSDTSSYSSPLNF,TGTGCCAGCAGTGATACCAGCTCCTATAGTTCACCCCTCAACTTT
TRBJ2-3,TRBV7-8,.,.,CASSRSEGGTDTQYF,TGTGCCAGCAGCCGCAGTGAAGGCGGCACAGATACGCAGTATTTT
TRBJ2-3,TRBV5-4,.,TRBD1,CASSQWDSGGFMQYF,TGTGCCAGCAGCCAATGGGACAGCGGCGGGTTTATGCAGTATTTT
TRBJ2-4,TRBV7-9,many,.,CASSLEGVGIQYF,TGTGCCAGCAGCTTAGAAGGGGTTGGCATTCAGTACTTC
TRBJ2-7,TRBV30,.,TRBD1,CSWSVRDRVYEQHF,TGTTCCTGGAGTGTACGGGACAGAGTATACGAGCAGCACTTC
TRBJ2-7,TRBV6-5,.,.,CASSPGPDEQYF,TGCGCCAGCAGCCCTGGGCCCGACGAGCAGTACTTC
TRBJ2-3,TRBV7-3,.,TRBD1,CASSYRGGTDTQYF,TGTGCCAGCAGCTACAGGGGAGGCACAGATACGCAGTATTTT
TRBJ2-5,TRBV6-5,many,.,CASRVIVGETQYF,TGTGCCAGCAGGGTCATAGTGGGAGAGACCCAGTACTTC
TRBJ1-4,TRBV5-1,.,.,CASTLVGGEKLFF,TGCGCCAGCACCTTGGTCGGAGGGGAAAAACTGTTTTTT
TRBJ2-1,TRBV6-2/TRBV6-3,medium-sized,TRBD1,CASSPRDSYNEQFF,TGTGCCAGCAGCCCCCGGGACAGTTACAATGAGCAGTTCTTC
TRBJ1-2,TRBV4-2,.,.,CASGQRQLSYGYTF,TGTGCCAGCGGCCAACGACAACTCTCTTATGGCTACACCTTC
TRBJ2-5,TRBV11-2,.,.,CASSSPGQGVRGETQYF,TGTGCCAGCAGCTCCCCCGGGCAGGGCGTAAGAGGGGAGACCCAGTACTTC
TRBJ1-5,TRBV6-6,.,TRBD1,CTSSPYILMGQEDGQSQHF,TGTACCAGCAGTCCATATATACTAATGGGACAGGAGGACGGTCAGTCCCAGCATTTT
TRBJ2-2,TRBV7-8,few,.,CASSSLRGLNTGELFF,TGTGCCAGCAGCTCACTCCGTGGGCTTAACACCGGGGAGCTGTTTTTT
TRBJ2-1,TRBV7-2,.,TRBD2,CASSTLGLANGYNKQFF,TGTGCGAGCAGCACACTGGGACTAGCAAACGGATACAATAAGCAGTTCTTC
TRBJ2-1,TRBV12-3/TRBV12-4,once,TRBD1,CASSWTGGYERFF,TGTGCAAGCAGTTGGACAGGGGGTTATGAGCGGTTCTTC
TRBJ1-1,TRBV6-2/TRBV6-3,.,.,CTSRHPANTEAFF,TGTACCAGCAGACATCCGGCGAACACTGAAGCTTTCTTT
TRBJ2-1,TRBV29-1,many,TRBD2,CSVREGQYNEQFF,TGCAGCGTGAGGGAGGGCCAATACAATGAGCAGTTCTTC
TRBJ1-1,TRBV4-2,many,TRBD1,CASSHNQGDTEAFF,TGTGCCAGCAGCCATAATCAGGGGGACACTGAAGCTTTCTTT